Presented here are 18 T cell receptor beta chains from one specimen sequenced in a study of CD8 T cells in ankylosing spondylitis. TCRdb ran MiXCR on the 5' RACE reads and lists one entry per CDR3 protein. The sample includes about 540,000 distinct CDR3 sequences, roughly an eighth seen only once; the top ten take around 7%. Study observations and caveats: It appeared that ankylosing spondylitis blood was characterized by a TCR beta motif of eight highly homologous variants.

Their specific antigens are unknown. The sample taken for sequencing was blood, either unsorted or a sorted T cell fraction (not recorded which). These receptors all stem from a male donor with ankylosing spondylitis.

This clonotype was counted at least ten times. V usage is TRBV7-9 and J usage is TRBJ2-3; D possibly uses TRBD1 or TRBD2 (5 bases each). V lost 11 bases and J lost 3, with 15 bases in between. The CDR3 runs to 13 residues. Germline CDR1 SEHNR, CDR2 FQNEAQ (reference sequence). DNA for the CDR3: TGTGCCGGGACCCGGCCTGGTACAGATACGCAGTATTTT. Translation: CAGTRPGTDTQYF. Supplemented by reference TRBV7-9 and TRBJ2-3, the full variable domain reads DTGVSQNPRHKITKRGQNVTFRCDPISEHNRLYWYRQTLGQGPEFLTYFQNEAQLEKSRLLSDRFSAERPKGSFSTLEIQRTEQGDSAMYLCAGTRPGTDTQYFGPGTRLTVL.

This clonotype has a handful of counts. This chain uses TRBV7-8 with TRBJ2-3; 7 nucleotides agree with TRBD1. Germline CDR1 SGHVS, CDR2 FQNEAQ. The V and J ends lost 5 bases and 4 bases, in that order; junction bases with no gene match: 9. The CDR3 covers 15 residues. This chain's CDR3 is CASSTHRGWPDTQYF. CDR3 nucleotide sequence: TGTGCCAGCAGCACCCACAGGGGCTGGCCAGATACGCAGTATTTT.

This clonotype was recorded many times. The chain carries TRBV5-1 and TRBJ2-3, with 7 bases that match TRBD1. The V segment lost 1 base and the J segment 2 bases; nucleotides outside the gene matches: 10. There are 17 residues in the CDR3. The germline gives CDR1 SGHRS, CDR2 YFSETQ. The CDR3 spells CASSLLPGTAFTDTQYF. The DNA for the CDR3 is TGCGCCAGCAGCTTGCTTCCAGGGACAGCCTTCACAGATACGCAGTATTTT.

This rearrangement joins TRBV3-1 to TRBJ1-4; D gene ambiguous. The V end was cut by 6 bases, the J end by 0 bases, with 8 bases between. The CDR3 runs to 14 residues. Germline V gene data show CDR1 as LGHDT and CDR2 as YNNKEL (reference sequence). The DNA for the CDR3 is TGTGCCAGCAGGGCCGCTGCAACTAATGAAAAACTGTTTTTT. This sequence encodes CASRAAATNEKLFF. The entire variable domain, with the rest obtained from reference TRBV3-1 and TRBJ1-4, is as follows: DTAVSQTPKYLVTQMGNDKSIKCEQNLGHDTMYWYKQDSKKFLKIMFSYNNKELIINETVPNRFSPKSPDKAHLNLHINSLELGDSAVYFCASRAAATNEKLFFGSGTQLSVL.

The gene calls are TRBV27 and TRBJ2-7, with a tentative D call TRBD1 (6 bases). Germline CDR1 is MNHEY and CDR2 is SMNVEV (reference sequence). V was trimmed by 0 bases and J by 6 bases, leaving 12 bases between them. The CDR3 length is 14 residues. CDR3 sequence (DNA): TGTGCCAGCAGTTTATCTCCGGGACACCTCGAGCAGTACTTC. Translated, it gives CASSLSPGHLEQYF.

A few counts support this clonotype. This rearrangement joins TRBV7-6 to TRBJ2-3, with 12 bases identical to TRBD2. This CDR3 is 17 amino acids long. Germline V gives CDR1 SGHVS, CDR2 FNYEAQ. V lost 1 base, J lost 4 bases, and 6 bases stayed unmatched. CDR3 coding DNA: TGTGCCAGCAGCTTAGACCTAGCGGGAGGGGGAGCAGATACGCAGTATTTT. Its translation: CASSLDLAGGGADTQYF.

The table lists this clonotype with many counts. The chain couples TRBV3-1 to TRBJ1-6, with 9 bases matching TRBD1. This CDR3 comprises 15 residues. The V segment lost 1 base and the J segment 8 bases; nucleotides outside the gene matches: 3. Germline V CDR1 and CDR2: LGHDT, YNNKEL (reference sequence). CDR3 loop: CASSQGDRDDSPLHF. Written as DNA, the CDR3 is TGTGCCAGCAGCCAAGGGGACAGGGATGATTCACCCCTCCACTTT.

This clonotype was detected a few times. CDR3 nucleotides: TGTGCCAGTGTCCTTGGGGGCGGCACAGATACGCAGTATTTT. As protein: CASVLGGGTDTQYF. The chain has TRBV12-3 or TRBV12-4 and TRBJ2-3; perhaps TRBD1 as D (6 bases). The CDR3 covers 14 residues. With 9 bases removed from V and 1 base from J, the gap between germline ends came to 14 bases.

This clonotype was seen a few times. J is TRBJ2-3 and V is TRBV5-1; 12 nucleotides agree with TRBD2. This CDR3 has 16 residues. Germline V gives CDR1 SGHRS, CDR2 YFSETQ. With 4 bases clipped from V and 1 base from J, the junction kept 4 bases outside the gene matches. CDR3 in amino acids: CASSEGLAGRTDTQYF. The CDR3 region has the DNA TGCGCCAGCAGCGAGGGACTAGCGGGCCGCACAGATACGCAGTATTTT.

The V call is TRBV4-1, the J call TRBJ1-1; 7 nucleotides line up with TRBD1. Losses at the gene ends were 0 bases for V and 4 bases for J; bases not matched to a gene: 5. Germline values: CDR1 MGHRA, CDR2 YSYEKL. The CDR3 runs 15 residues. The CDR3 sequence: CASSQERGLSTEAFF. CDR3 nucleotides: TGCGCCAGCAGCCAAGAGAGGGGGCTGAGCACTGAAGCTTTCTTT.

This clonotype turned up a few times. The rearrangement joins TRBV10-2 to TRBJ2-5, with D perhaps matching TRBD2 (6 bases). With 6 bases removed from V and 5 bases from J, the gap between germline ends came to 16 bases. CDR1 WSHSY and CDR2 SAAADI come from the germline V gene. This CDR3 spans 14 amino acids. The CDR3 bases are TGCGCCAGCAGGGGGACTCAGGGAATTGAGACCCAGTACTTC. Its translation: CASRGTQGIETQYF.

This clonotype appeared a few times. This chain uses TRBV11-2 with TRBJ2-7; 7 positions agree with TRBD1. Germline V gene data show CDR1 as SGHAT and CDR2 as FQNNGV. J gave up 0 bases and V 5 bases, and 4 bases lay outside the gene matches. This CDR3 is 14 amino acids long. The CDR3 is CASSADRISYEQYV. The CDR3 DNA follows: TGTGCCAGCAGCGCGGACAGGATCTCCTACGAGCAGTACGTC.

This clonotype was detected ten times or more. The V and J genes are TRBV10-3 and TRBJ2-3, with 7 bases that match TRBD2. CDR1 ENHRY and CDR2 SYGVKD come from the germline V gene. The CDR3 sequence is 13 residues long. V dropped 10 bases and J dropped 4; count of bases not matched to a gene: 8. CDR3 sequence reads: CATWEGPPDTQYF. The CDR3 DNA reads as TGTGCCACATGGGAGGGGCCCCCAGATACGCAGTATTTT.

The chain carries TRBV5-1 and TRBJ2-1; D is undetermined. The germline V and J ends were trimmed by 2 bases and 8 bases, with 11 bases remaining between them. The CDR3 is 13 amino acids. Germline loops: CDR1 SGHRS, CDR2 YFSETQ. The CDR3 bases are TGCGCCAGCAGCTTCCGGCTCGGGCATGAGCAGTTCTTC. It yields the protein CASSFRLGHEQFF. The complete variable domain, with remaining parts taken from reference TRBV5-1 and TRBJ2-1, reads KAGVTQTPRYLIKTRGQQVTLSCSPISGHRSVSWYQQTPGQGLQFLFEYFSETQRNKGNFPGRFSGRQFSNSRSEMNVSTLELGDSALYLCASSFRLGHEQFFGPGTRLTVL.

A few counts support this clonotype. The chain carries TRBV29-1 and TRBJ2-3, with D perhaps matching TRBD1 (6 bases). V lost 6 bases and J 7 bases, leaving 11 bases between the germline ends. The length of the CDR3 is 11 residues. Germline-derived CDR1 and CDR2 are SQVTM and ANQGSEA. CDR3 coding DNA: TGCAGCGTAGACGGGACAAATACGCAGTATTTT. Encoded protein: CSVDGTNTQYF.

The chain links TRBV5-6 to TRBJ2-7; D perhaps matches TRBD1 (6 bases). Germline V lookup: CDR1 SGHDT, CDR2 YYEEEE. The CDR3 has 14 amino acids. V lost 0 bases and J 4 bases, leaving 11 bases between the germline ends. Here the CDR3 reads CASSLGDTLYEQYV. In DNA form, the CDR3 reads TGTGCCAGCAGCTTGGGGGACACTCTGTACGAGCAGTACGTC.

The rearrangement joins TRBV4-2 to TRBJ1-1, with TRBD1 identical over 10 bases. Germline-derived CDR1 and CDR2 are LGHNA and YNFKEQ. This CDR3 has 16 amino acids. V shed 1 base and J 4 bases; nucleotides not matched to a gene: 6. The CDR3 sequence: CASSQGQGARITEAFF. Written as DNA, the CDR3 is TGTGCCAGCAGCCAAGGACAGGGGGCCCGGATCACTGAAGCTTTCTTT.

The chain is built from TRBV10-3 and TRBJ2-5; 8 nucleotides agree with TRBD1. This CDR3 spans 13 amino acids. Germline CDR1 is ENHRY and CDR2 is SYGVKD. V shed 7 bases, J shed 4 bases, and the junction held 5 bases outside the gene matches. The CDR3 DNA is TGTGCCATCATTAACAGGGGGAGAGAGACCCAGTACTTC. Translation: CAIINRGRETQYF.